This T cell receptor beta chain was identified in a study of CD8 T cells in ankylosing spondylitis. TCRdb ran MiXCR on the 5' RACE reads and lists one entry per CDR3 protein. There are about 400,000 distinct CDR3 sequences in the sample; approximately 22% occur only once, and around 13% lies in the top ten. This clonotype has more than one count but fewer than ten. Material: blood, either unsorted or a sorted T cell fraction (not recorded which). The clonotype originates from a male donor with ankylosing spondylitis or in good health (not recorded which).

The CDR3 sequence is CASSYRQVQSSLSYNEQFF. The CDR3 DNA is TGTGCCAGCAGCTACCGACAGGTGCAGTCTAGCCTGTCCTACAATGAGCAGTTCTTC. The genes are TRBV11-2 and TRBJ2-1, with a tentative D call TRBD1 (6 bases). The germline CDR1 and CDR2 sequences are SGHAT and FQNNGV. This CDR3 comprises 19 residues. The V gene lost 4 bases and the J gene lost 1 base, with 23 bases spanning the gap.